Listed below are T cell receptor beta chains from one sample, sequenced in a study of blood T cell repertoires in COVID-19. TCRdb's table, derived via immunoSEQ multiplex PCR, lists solely in-frame clones and lacks some. Of 70,000 to 85,000 clones in the sample, roughly 90% were seen once. Input material: peripheral blood. The receptors stem from a woman aged 60-75 years with active COVID-19. CDR3s include the opening cysteine and the closing phenylalanine or tryptophan.

J gene,V gene,CDR3 protein
TRBJ2-1,TRBV18,CASSPSAPAGVDNEQFF
TRBJ2-5,TRBV9,CASSPISGRAWETQYF
TRBJ2-7,TRBV11-3,CASSSRSGRADEQYF
TRBJ1-3,TRBV5-4,CASSGQGAGSGNTIYF
TRBJ2-5,TRBV7-2,CASSLRQGETQYF
TRBJ1-4,TRBV18,CASSPPEVREKLFF
TRBJ2-7,TRBV23-1,CASSHYRDRGRRGSYEQYF
TRBJ1-4,TRBV28,CASSGGHSTNEKLFF
TRBJ2-7,TRBV5-6,CASSFPGGAEQYF
TRBJ2-1,TRBV24-1,CATSLRNEQFF
TRBJ2-1,TRBV5-1,CASSSGRLAGGSYNEQFF
TRBJ2-5,TRBV10-3,CAIGIVRRGRETQYF
TRBJ2-1,TRBV6-5,CAVTRSSGSNEQFF
TRBJ2-1,TRBV3-1/TRBV3-2,CASSRLGGENEQFF
TRBJ2-7,TRBV18,CASSPGSNYEQYF
TRBJ2-1,TRBV24-1,CATSDGGAGINEQFF
TRBJ2-5,TRBV3-1/TRBV3-2,CASSRRTGGPAAQYF
TRBJ2-2,TRBV28,CASRPRTGRMDGELFF
TRBJ1-2,TRBV19,CASSIFGQGSGGYTF